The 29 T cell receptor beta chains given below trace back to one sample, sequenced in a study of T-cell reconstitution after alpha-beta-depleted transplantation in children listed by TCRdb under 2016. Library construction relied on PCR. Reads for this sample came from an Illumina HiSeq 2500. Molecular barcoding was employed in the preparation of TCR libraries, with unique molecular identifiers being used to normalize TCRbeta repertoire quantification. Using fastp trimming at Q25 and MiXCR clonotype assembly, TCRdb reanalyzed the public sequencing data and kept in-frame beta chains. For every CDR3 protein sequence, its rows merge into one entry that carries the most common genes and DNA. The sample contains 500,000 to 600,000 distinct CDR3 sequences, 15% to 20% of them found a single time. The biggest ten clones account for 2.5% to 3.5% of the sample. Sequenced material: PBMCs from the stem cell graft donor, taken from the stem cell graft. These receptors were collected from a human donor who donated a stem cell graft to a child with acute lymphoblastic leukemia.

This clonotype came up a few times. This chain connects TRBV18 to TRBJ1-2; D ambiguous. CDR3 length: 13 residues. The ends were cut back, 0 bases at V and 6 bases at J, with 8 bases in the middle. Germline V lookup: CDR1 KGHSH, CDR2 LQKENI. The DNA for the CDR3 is TGTGCCAGCTCACCACCAGGGAGGAATGGCTACACCTTC. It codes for CASSPPGRNGYTF.

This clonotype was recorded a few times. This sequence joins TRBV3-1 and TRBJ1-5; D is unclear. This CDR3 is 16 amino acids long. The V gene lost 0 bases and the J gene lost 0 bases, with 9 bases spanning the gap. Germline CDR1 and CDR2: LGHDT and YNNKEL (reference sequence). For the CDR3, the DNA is TGTGCCAGCAGCCAAGAGGGCATGTATAGCAATCAGCCCCAGCATTTT. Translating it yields CASSQEGMYSNQPQHF.

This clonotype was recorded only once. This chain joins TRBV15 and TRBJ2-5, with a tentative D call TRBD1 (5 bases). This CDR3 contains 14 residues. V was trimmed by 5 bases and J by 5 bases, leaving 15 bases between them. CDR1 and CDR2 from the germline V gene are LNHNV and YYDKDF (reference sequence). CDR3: CATSRWTLWETQYF. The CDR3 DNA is TGTGCCACCAGCCGCTGGACACTTTGGGAGACCCAGTACTTC.

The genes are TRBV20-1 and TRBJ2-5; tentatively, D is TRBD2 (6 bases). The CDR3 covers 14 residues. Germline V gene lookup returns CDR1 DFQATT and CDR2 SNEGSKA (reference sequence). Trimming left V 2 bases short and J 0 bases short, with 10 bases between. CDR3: CSARQTSYQETQYF. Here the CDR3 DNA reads TGCAGTGCTAGACAGACTAGTTACCAAGAGACCCAGTACTTC.

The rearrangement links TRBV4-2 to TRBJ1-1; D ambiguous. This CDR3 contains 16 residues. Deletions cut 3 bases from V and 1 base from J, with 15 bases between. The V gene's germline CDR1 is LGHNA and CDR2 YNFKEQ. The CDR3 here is CASSHAIPPANTEAFF. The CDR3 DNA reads TGTGCCAGCAGCCATGCAATCCCTCCAGCGAACACTGAAGCTTTCTTT.

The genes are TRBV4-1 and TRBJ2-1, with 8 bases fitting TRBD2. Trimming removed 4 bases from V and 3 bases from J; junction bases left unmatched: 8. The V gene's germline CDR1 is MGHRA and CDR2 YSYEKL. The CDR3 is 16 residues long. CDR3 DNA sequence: TGCGCCAGCAGCCCCGGTCCTAGCGGGCTCTACAATGAGCAGTTCTTC. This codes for CASSPGPSGLYNEQFF.

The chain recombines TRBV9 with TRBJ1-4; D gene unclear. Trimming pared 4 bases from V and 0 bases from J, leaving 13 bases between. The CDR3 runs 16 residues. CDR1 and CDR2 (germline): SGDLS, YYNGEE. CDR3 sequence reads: CASSSRYSATNEKLFF. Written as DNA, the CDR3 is TGTGCCAGCAGCTCACGATACTCCGCAACTAATGAAAAACTGTTTTTT.

Written as DNA, the CDR3 is TGTGCCAGCAGTCCTTCGACAGGGGCCGGGGAGCTGTTTTTT. Residues: CASSPSTGAGELFF. The genes are TRBV12-3 or TRBV12-4 and TRBJ2-2; 8 bases are a match to TRBD1. The CDR3 has 14 residues. With 5 bases clipped from V and 6 bases from J, the junction kept 5 bases outside the gene matches.

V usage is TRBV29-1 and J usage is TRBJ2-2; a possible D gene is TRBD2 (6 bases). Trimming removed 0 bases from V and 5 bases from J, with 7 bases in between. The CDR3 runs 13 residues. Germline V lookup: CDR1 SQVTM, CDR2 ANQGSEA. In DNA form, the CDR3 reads TGCAGCGTTGAAGAGGAGGGGACCGGGGAGCTGTTTTTT. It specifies CSVEEEGTGELFF.

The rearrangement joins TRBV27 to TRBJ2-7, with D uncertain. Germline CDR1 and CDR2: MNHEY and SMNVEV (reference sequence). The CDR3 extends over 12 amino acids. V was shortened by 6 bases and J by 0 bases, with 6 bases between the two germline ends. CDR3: CASRPSSYEQYF. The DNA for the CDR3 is TGTGCCAGCAGACCTAGCTCCTACGAGCAGTACTTC.

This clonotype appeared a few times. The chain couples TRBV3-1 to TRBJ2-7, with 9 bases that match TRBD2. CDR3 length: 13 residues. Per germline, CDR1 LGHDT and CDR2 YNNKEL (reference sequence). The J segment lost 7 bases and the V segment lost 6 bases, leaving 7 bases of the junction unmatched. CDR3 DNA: TGTGCCAGCAGTGCCGGGACTAGCCTGGAGCAGTACTTC. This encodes CASSAGTSLEQYF.

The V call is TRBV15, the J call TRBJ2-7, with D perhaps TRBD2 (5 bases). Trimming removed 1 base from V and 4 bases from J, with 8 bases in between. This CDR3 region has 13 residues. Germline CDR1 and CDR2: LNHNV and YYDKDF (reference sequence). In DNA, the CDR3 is TGTGCCACCAGCAGAGCCGGGGATTACGAGCAGTACTTC. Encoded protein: CATSRAGDYEQYF.

The CDR3 reads CAWNQQGGNEQFF. DNA for the CDR3: TGTGCCTGGAATCAACAGGGAGGGAATGAGCAGTTCTTC. The chain carries TRBV30 and TRBJ2-1; TRBD2 might be the D (7 bases). Germline V gene data show CDR1 as GTSNPN and CDR2 as SVGIG (reference sequence). Deletions cut 4 bases from V and 7 bases from J, with 14 bases between. The CDR3 contains 13 residues.

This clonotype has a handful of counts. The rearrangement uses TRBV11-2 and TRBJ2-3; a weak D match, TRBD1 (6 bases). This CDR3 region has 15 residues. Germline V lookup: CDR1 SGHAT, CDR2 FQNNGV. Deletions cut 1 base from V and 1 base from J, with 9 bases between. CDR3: CASSLARGGTDTQYF. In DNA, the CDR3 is TGTGCCAGCAGCTTAGCCAGGGGTGGCACAGATACGCAGTATTTT.

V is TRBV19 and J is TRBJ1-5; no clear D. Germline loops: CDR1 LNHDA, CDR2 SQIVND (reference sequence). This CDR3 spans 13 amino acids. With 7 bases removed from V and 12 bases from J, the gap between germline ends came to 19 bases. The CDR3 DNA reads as TGTGCCAGTACCACAATAGGCGTCGAGTTCCAGCATTTT. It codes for CASTTIGVEFQHF.

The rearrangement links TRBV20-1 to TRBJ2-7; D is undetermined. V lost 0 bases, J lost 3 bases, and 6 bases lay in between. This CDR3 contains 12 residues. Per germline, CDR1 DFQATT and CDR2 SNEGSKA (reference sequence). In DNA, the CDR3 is TGCAGTGCTAGAGATTTAATCTACGAGCAGTACTTC. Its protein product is CSARDLIYEQYF.

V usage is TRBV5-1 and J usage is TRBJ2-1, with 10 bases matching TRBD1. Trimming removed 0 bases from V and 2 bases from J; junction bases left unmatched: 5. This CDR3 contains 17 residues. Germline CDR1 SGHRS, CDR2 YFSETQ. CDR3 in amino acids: CASSLDGTGVPYNEQFF. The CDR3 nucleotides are TGCGCCAGCAGCTTGGATGGGACAGGGGTCCCCTACAATGAGCAGTTCTTC.

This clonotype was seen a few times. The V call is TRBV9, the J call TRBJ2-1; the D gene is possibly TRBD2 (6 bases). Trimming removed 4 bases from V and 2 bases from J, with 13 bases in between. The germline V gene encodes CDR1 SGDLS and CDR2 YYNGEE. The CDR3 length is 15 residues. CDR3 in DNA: TGTGCCAGCAGCCCATTGGGACTTGCCTACAATGAGCAGTTCTTC. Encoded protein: CASSPLGLAYNEQFF.

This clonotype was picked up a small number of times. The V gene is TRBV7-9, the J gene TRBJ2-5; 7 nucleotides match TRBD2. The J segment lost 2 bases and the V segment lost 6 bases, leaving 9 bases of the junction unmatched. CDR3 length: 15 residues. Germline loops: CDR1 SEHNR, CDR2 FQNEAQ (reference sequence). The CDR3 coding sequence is TGTGCCAGCAGGGTAGGCGCTAGCGGACAAGAGACCCAGTACTTC. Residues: CASRVGASGQETQYF. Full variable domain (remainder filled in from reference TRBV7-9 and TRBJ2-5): DTGVSQNPRHKITKRGQNVTFRCDPISEHNRLYWYRQTLGQGPEFLTYFQNEAQLEKSRLLSDRFSAERPKGSFSTLEIQRTEQGDSAMYLCASRVGASGQETQYFGPGTRLLVL.

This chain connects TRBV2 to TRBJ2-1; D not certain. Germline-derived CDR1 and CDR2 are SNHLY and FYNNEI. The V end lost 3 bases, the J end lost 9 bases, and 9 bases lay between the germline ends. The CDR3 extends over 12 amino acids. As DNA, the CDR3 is TGTGCCAGCAGTGATGAGGTTATTGAGCAGTTCTTC. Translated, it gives CASSDEVIEQFF.

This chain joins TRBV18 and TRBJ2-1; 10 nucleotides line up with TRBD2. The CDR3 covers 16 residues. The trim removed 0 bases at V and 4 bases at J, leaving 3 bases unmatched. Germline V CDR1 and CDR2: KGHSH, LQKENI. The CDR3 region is CASSPPRTSGYNEQFF. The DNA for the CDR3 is TGTGCCAGCTCACCACCCAGGACTAGCGGATACAATGAGCAGTTCTTC.

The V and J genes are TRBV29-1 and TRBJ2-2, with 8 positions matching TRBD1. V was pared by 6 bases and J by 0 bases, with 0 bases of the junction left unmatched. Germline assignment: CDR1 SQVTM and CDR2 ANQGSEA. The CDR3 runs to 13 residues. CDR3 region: CSVQGANTGELFF. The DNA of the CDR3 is TGCAGCGTACAGGGGGCGAACACCGGGGAGCTGTTTTTT.

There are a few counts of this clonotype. CDR3 nucleotides: TGTGCCAGCAGCGTAAATTGGGCGGGAGTCGGAGAGACCCAGTACTTC. Encoded protein: CASSVNWAGVGETQYF. The chain combines TRBV9 with TRBJ2-5; 7 nucleotides align to TRBD2. The germline CDR1 and CDR2 sequences are SGDLS and YYNGEE. This CDR3 contains 16 residues. Trimming cost V 1 base and J 4 bases; bases outside gene matches: 10.

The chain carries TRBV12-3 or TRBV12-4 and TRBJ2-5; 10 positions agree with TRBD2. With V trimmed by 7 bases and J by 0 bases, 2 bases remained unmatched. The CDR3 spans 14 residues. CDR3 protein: CASKSGRDQETQYF. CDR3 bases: TGTGCCAGCAAGAGCGGGAGGGACCAAGAGACCCAGTACTTC.

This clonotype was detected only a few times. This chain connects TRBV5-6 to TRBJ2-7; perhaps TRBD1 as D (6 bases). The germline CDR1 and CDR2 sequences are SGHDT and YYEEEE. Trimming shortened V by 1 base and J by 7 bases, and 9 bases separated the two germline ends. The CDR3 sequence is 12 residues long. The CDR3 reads CASSLWQGEQYF. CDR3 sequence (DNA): TGTGCCAGCAGCTTGTGGCAGGGGGAGCAGTACTTC.

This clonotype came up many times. CDR3 DNA: TGTGCCAGCTCACCAGGCGGGGAGCAGTTCTTC. The encoded protein is CASSPGGEQFF. The genes are TRBV18 and TRBJ2-1; perhaps TRBD2 as D (5 bases). Germline V gene data show CDR1 as KGHSH and CDR2 as LQKENI. The V end was cut by 2 bases, the J end by 10 bases, with 6 bases between. The length of the CDR3 is 11 residues.

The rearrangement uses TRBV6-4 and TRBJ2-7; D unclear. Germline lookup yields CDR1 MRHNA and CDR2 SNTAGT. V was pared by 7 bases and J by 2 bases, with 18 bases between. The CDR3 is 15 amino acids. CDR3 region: CASNPVRVAPYEQYF. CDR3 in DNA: TGTGCCAGCAATCCCGTCCGTGTTGCCCCCTACGAGCAGTACTTC.

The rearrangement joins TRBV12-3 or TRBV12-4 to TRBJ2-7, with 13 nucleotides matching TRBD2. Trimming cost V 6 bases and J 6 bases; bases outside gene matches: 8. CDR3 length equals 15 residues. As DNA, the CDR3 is TGTGCCAGCAGCTCTGGACTAGCGGGAGCCTTCGAGCAGTACTTC. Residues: CASSSGLAGAFEQYF.

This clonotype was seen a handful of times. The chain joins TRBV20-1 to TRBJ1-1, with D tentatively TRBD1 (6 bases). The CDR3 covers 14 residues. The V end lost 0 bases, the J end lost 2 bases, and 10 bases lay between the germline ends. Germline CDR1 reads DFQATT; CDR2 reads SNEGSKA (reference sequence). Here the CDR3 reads CSARDPGVNTEAFF. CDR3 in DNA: TGCAGTGCTAGAGACCCAGGGGTTAACACTGAAGCTTTCTTT.